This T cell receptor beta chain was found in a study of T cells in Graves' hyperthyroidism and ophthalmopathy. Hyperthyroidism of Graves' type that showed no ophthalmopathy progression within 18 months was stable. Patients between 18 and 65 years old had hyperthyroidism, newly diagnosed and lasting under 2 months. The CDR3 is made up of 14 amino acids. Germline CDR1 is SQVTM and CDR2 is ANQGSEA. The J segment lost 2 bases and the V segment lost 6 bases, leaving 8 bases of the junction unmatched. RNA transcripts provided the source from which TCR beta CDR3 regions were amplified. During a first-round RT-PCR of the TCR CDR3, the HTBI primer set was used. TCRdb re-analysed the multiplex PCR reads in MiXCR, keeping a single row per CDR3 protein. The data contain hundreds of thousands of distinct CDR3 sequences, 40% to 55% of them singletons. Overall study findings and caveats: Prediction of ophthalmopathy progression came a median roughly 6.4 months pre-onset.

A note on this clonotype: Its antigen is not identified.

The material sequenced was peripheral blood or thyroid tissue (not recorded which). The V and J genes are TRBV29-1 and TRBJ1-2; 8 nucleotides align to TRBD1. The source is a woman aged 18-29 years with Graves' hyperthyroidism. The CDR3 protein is CSVQGQGPNYGYTF. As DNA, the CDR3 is TGCAGCGTCCAAGGACAGGGCCCAAACTATGGCTACACCTTC.